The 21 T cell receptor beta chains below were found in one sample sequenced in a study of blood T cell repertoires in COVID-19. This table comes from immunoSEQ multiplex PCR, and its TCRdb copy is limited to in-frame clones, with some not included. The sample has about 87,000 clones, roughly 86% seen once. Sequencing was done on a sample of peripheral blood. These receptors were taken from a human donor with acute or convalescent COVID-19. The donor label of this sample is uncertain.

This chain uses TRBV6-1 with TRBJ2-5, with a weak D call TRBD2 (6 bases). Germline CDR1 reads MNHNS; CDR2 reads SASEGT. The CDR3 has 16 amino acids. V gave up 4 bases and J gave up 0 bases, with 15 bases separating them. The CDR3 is CASSGGLVKYQETQYF. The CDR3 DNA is TGTGCCAGCAGTGGGGGACTCGTAAAATACCAAGAGACCCAGTACTTC.

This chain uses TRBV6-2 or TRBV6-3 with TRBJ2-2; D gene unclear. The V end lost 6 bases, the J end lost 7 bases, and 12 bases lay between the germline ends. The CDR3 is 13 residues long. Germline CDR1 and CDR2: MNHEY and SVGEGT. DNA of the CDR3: TGTGCCAGCAGCGCAACCCGGAGCGGGGAGCTGTTTTTT. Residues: CASSATRSGELFF.

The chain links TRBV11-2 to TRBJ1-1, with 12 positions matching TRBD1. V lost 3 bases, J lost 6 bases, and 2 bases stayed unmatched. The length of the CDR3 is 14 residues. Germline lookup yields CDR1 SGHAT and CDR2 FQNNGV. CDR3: CASSFGTGGSEAFF. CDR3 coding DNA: TGTGCCAGCAGCTTTGGGACAGGGGGCTCTGAAGCTTTCTTT.

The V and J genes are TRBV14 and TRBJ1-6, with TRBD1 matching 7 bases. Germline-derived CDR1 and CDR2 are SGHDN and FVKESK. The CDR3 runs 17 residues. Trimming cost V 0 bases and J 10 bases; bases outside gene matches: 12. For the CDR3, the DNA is TGTGCCAGCAGCCAAGATCATGACAGGGCTTTGAGATCACCCCTCCACTTT. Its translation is CASSQDHDRALRSPLHF.

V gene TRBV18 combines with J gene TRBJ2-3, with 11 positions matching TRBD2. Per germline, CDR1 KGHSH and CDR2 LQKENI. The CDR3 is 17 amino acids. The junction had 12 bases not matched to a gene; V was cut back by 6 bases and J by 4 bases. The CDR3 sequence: CASSRRLTSGGSDTQYF. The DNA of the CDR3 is TGTGCCAGCTCCCGTCGCTTAACTAGCGGGGGCTCAGATACGCAGTATTTT. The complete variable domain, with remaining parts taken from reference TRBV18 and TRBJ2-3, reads NAGVMQNPRHLVRRRGQEARLRCSPMKGHSHVYWYRQLPEEGLKFMVYLQKENIIDESGMPKERFSAEFPKEGPSILRIQQVVRGDSAAYFCASSRRLTSGGSDTQYFGPGTRLTVL.

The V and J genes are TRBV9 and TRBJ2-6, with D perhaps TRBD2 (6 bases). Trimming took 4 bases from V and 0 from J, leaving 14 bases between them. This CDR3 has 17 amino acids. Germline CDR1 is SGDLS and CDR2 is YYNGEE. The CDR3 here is CASSLRDFSSGANVLTF. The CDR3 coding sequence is TGTGCCAGCAGCCTCCGGGACTTTAGCTCTGGGGCCAACGTCCTGACTTTC.

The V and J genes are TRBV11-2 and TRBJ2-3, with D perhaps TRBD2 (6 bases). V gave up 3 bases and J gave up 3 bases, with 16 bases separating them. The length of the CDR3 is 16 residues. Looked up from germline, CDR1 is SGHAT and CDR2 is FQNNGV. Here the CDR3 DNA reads TGTGCCAGCAGCTTTATACTAGCCATGGGTACAGATACGCAGTATTTT. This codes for CASSFILAMGTDTQYF.

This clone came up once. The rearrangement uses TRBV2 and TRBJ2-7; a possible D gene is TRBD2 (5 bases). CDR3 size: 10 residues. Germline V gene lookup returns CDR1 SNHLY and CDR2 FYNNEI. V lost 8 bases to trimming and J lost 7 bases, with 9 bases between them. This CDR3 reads CASRTGEQYF. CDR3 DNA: TGTGCCAGCCGGACGGGGGAGCAGTACTTC. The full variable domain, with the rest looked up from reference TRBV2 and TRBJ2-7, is EPEVTQTPSHQVTQMGQEVILRCVPISNHLYFYWYRQILGQKVEFLVSFYNNEISEKSEIFDDQFSVERPDGSNFTLKIRSTKLEDSAMYFCASRTGEQYFGPGTRLTVT.

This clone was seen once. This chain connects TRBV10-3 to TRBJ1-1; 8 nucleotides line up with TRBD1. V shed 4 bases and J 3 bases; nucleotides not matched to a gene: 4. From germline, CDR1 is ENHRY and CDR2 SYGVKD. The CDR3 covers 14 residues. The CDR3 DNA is TGTGCCATCAGTGCAGGACAGGGTGACACTGAAGCTTTCTTT. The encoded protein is CAISAGQGDTEAFF.

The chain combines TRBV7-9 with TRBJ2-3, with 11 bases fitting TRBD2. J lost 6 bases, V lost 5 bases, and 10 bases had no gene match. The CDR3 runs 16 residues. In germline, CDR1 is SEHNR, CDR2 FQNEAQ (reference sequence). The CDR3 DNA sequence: TGTGCCAGCAGCGACGGGACTAGCGGTCCGCCGGATACGCAGTATTTT. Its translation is CASSDGTSGPPDTQYF. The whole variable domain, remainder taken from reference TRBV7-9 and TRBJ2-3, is DTGVSQNPRHKITKRGQNVTFRCDPISEHNRLYWYRQTLGQGPEFLTYFQNEAQLEKSRLLSDRFSAERPKGSFSTLEIQRTEQGDSAMYLCASSDGTSGPPDTQYFGPGTRLTVL.

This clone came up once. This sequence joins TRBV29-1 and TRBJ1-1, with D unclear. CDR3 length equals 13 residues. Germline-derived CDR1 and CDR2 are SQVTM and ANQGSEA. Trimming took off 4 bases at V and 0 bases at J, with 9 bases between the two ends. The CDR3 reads CSVARRVNTEAFF. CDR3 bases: TGCAGCGTTGCTCGTCGGGTGAACACTGAAGCTTTCTTT.

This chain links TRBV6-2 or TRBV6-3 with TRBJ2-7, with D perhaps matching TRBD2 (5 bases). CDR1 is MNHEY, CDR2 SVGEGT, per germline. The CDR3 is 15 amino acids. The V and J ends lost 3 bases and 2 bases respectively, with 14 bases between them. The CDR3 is CASSYRALGAYEQYF. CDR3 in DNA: TGTGCCAGCAGTTATAGGGCCCTCGGGGCCTACGAGCAGTACTTC.

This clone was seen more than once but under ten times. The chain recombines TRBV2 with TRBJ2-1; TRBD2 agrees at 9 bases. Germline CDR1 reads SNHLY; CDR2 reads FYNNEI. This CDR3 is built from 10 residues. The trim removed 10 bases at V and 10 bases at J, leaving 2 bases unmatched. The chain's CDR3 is CAILAGEQFF. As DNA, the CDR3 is TGTGCCATCCTAGCGGGGGAGCAGTTCTTC.

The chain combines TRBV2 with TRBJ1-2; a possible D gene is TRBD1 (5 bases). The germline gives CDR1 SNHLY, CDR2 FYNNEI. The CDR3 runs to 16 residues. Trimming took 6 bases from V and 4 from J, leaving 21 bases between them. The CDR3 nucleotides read TGTGCCAGCAGCGAGGACATCTACTGGCCCTTCTATGGCTACACCTTC. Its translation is CASSEDIYWPFYGYTF. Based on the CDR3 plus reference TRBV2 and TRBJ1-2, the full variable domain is EPEVTQTPSHQVTQMGQEVILRCVPISNHLYFYWYRQILGQKVEFLVSFYNNEISEKSEIFDDQFSVERPDGSNFTLKIRSTKLEDSAMYFCASSEDIYWPFYGYTFGSGTRLTVV.

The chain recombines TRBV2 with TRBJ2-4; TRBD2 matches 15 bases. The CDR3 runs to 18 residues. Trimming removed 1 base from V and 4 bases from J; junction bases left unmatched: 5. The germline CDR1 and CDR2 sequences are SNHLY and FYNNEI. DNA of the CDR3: TGTGCCAGCAGTGAAGTGCGGACTAGCGGGGGGGCGAAAAACATTCAGTACTTC. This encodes CASSEVRTSGGAKNIQYF. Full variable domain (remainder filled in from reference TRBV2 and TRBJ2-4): EPEVTQTPSHQVTQMGQEVILRCVPISNHLYFYWYRQILGQKVEFLVSFYNNEISEKSEIFDDQFSVERPDGSNFTLKIRSTKLEDSAMYFCASSEVRTSGGAKNIQYFGAGTRLSVL.

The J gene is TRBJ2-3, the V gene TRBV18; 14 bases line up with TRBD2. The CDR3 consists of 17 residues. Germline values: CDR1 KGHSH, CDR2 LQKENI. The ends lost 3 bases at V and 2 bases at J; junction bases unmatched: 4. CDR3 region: CASSPGTSGGHTDTQYF. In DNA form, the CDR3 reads TGTGCCAGCTCACCCGGGACTAGCGGGGGACACACAGATACGCAGTATTTT.

CDR3 amino acids: CASKTGQGSNEQYF. As DNA, the CDR3 is TGTGCCAGTAAAACGGGACAGGGTTCAAACGAGCAGTACTTC. The V call is TRBV19, the J call TRBJ2-7; TRBD1 matches at 9 bases. Germline trimming cut 7 bases from V and 5 bases from J; bases unmatched to any gene: 9. This CDR3 contains 14 residues. Germline V gene sequence: CDR1 LNHDA, CDR2 SQIVND (reference sequence). Drawing the rest from reference TRBV19 and TRBJ2-7, the complete variable domain is DGGITQSPKYLFRKEGQNVTLSCEQNLNHDAMYWYRQDPGQGLRLIYYSQIVNDFQKGDIAEGYSVSREKKESFPLTVTSAQKNPTAFYLCASKTGQGSNEQYFGPGTRLTVT.

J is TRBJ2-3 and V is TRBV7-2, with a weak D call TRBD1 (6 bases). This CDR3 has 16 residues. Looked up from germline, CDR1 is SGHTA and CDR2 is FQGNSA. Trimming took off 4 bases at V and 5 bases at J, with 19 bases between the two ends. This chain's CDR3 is CASSWALAGVGDTQYF. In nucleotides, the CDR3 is TGTGCCAGCAGCTGGGCCCTGGCAGGGGTGGGAGATACGCAGTATTTT.

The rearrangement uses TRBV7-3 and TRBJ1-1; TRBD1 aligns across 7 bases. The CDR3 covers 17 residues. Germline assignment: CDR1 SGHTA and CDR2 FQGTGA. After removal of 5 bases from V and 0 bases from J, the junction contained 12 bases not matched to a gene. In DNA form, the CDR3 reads TGTGCCAGCAGCACTCAGGGGGGAGTGAACATGAACACTGAAGCTTTCTTT. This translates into CASSTQGGVNMNTEAFF.

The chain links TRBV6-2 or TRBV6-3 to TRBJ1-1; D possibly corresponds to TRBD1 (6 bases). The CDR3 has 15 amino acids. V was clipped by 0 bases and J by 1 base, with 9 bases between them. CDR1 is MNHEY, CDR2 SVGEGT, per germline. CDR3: CASSYSWTANTEAFF. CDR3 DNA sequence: TGTGCCAGCAGTTACTCTTGGACAGCGAACACTGAAGCTTTCTTT.

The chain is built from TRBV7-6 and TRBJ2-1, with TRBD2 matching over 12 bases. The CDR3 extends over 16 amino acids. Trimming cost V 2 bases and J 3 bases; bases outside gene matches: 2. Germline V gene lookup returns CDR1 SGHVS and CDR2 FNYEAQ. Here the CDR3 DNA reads TGTGCCAGCAGCTTACTAGCGGGGGGGCGCTACAATGAGCAGTTCTTC. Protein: CASSLLAGGRYNEQFF.